The TCR beta chain under discussion was sequenced for a study of graft-versus-host responses after intestinal transplantation (dated by TCRdb to the early 2020s). Regarding the study in general: Recipients received multivisceral, liver-intestinal, or isolated intestinal transplants. Every recipient was given anti-thymocyte globulin induction, then maintenance tacrolimus and steroids for roughly three years. After intestinal transplantation, graft-versus-host and host-versus-graft alloreactive T cell clones were followed in the graft, circulation and bone marrow using bulk TCR-beta CDR3 sequencing. Alloreactive clones were identified by sequencing pre-transplant mixed lymphocyte reaction products and comparing them with unstimulated pre-transplant donor and recipient T cells. The cohort enrolled 24 intestinal transplant recipients, one of whom was a retransplant, and a few patients without pretransplant specimens were excluded. Donor T cell macrochimerism was defined as a peak of at least 4% donor T cells among recipient peripheral blood mononuclear cells. Rather than going through the commercial service, samples from a few later patients were sequenced in-house on an Illumina MiSeq and processed with MiXCR. The study at large found these results: Patients with donor T cell macrochimerism had high GvH to HvG T cell clonal ratios in their allografts. Early after transplant, peak levels of circulating GvH clones were associated with declines in HvG clones. Conclusions were limited by the relatively low number and heterogeneity of intestinal transplant patients. GvH clones turned up in recipient bone marrow, with some appearing earlier in ileal mucosa or blood, a pattern consistent with an intestinal mucosal origin.

The time point label here, explained by the study, means: cells obtained before transplantation from donor or recipient. CD3+CD4+ and CD3+CD8+ populations were FACS-sorted from unstimulated pre-transplant donor and recipient cells taken from spleen or lymph nodes. Measured from the cysteine to the phenylalanine, the CDR3 is 15 residues long. Only the CDR3 region is kept as DNA, spanning 45 bases read in frame from base 1. V and J lose 3 bases and 3 bases, and a span of 12 bases separates them. As encoded in the germline V gene, CDR1 is KGHSH while CDR2 is LQKENI. The library relied on the immunoSEQ multiplex PCR assay. For most patients, genomic DNA was isolated with the Qiagen DNeasy Blood and Tissue Kit and sent frozen to Adaptive Biotechnologies for TCR sequencing. For most patients, high-throughput TCR-beta CDR3 sequencing of genomic DNA was performed by Adaptive Biotechnologies. Turning to the authors' computational methods: TCR sequencing data were retrieved from Adaptive's ImmunoSEQ software for 15 to 20 patients, whereas three other patients were processed with MiXCR and VDJtools. To correct CD4 versus CD8 sorting errors, any sequence found in both subsets at a frequency ratio below 5:1 was removed. CDR3 nucleotide sequences shared between donor and recipient were removed because the origin of such sequences could not be assigned. To count as alloreactive, a clone needed at least 2-fold expansion over unstimulated cells and a minimum CFSE-low frequency of 0.002% (template counts) or 0.001% (read counts). Clones were considered mappable if detected in sequenced pre-transplant spleen, lymph node, or MLR CFSE-low populations of the donor or recipient. The cumulative frequency of alloreactive clones was calculated as a percentage of all sequences, weighted by copy number. Held by TCRdb, this immuneACCESS table contains in-frame sequences only and omits some clones. Under half of the omission traces to an unresolved V gene where checked; the cause of the rest is unknown. The D gene and trimming were derived from the DNA, and the V and J assignments and clone size from that table. Recorded for this sample are 100,000 to 140,000 clones; 87% of them occurred a single time. Less than 0.85% of the sample belongs to the ten largest clones.

This clone appeared once. Which antigen it targets is not known. Per-base quality was not reported, and no clone a single base away is much larger than it. The sample consisted of unstimulated CD4+ T cells sorted from spleen or lymph node cells, taken before transplant. This clonotype was sampled from a human donor who was the organ donor for an intestinal transplant. The V and J segments used are TRBV18 and TRBJ1-5; matching of 6 bases hints at TRBD1 as the D gene. CDR3 sequence: CASSPTQGYNQPQHF. At the DNA level, the sequence is TGTGCCAGCTCACCGACACAGGGTTACAATCAGCCCCAGCATTTT.